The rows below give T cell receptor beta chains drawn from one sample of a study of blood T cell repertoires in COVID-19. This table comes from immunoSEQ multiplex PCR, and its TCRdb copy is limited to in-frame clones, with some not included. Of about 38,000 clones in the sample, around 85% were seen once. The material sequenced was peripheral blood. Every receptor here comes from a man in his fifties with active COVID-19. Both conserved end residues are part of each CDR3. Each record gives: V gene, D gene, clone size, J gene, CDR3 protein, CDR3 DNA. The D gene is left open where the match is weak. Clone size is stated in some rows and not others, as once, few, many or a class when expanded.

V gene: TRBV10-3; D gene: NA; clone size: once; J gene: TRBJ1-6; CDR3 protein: CAISEDSYNSPLHF; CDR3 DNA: TGTGCCATCAGTGAGGACAGCTATAATTCACCCCTCCACTTT
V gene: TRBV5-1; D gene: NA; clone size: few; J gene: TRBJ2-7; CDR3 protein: CASSPEYFYEQYF; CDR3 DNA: TGCGCCAGCAGTCCAGAATATTTCTACGAGCAGTACTTC
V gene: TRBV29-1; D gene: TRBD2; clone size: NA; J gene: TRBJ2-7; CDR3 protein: CSVGSGGSTEQYF; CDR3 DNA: TGCAGCGTTGGAAGCGGGGGATCTACCGAGCAGTACTTC
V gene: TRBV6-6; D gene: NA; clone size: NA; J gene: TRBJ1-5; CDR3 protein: CASSYSSRGQPQHF; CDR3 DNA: TGTGCCAGCAGTTACTCGTCCAGGGGACAGCCCCAGCATTTT
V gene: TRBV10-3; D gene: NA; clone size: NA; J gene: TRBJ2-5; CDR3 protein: CAINETPKETQYF; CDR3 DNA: TGTGCCATCAACGAGACACCCAAAGAGACCCAGTACTTC
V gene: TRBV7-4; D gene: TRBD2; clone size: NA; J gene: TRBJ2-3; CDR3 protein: CASNLGASGGQRDTQYF; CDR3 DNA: TGTGCCAGCAACCTAGGGGCTAGCGGGGGTCAGCGGGATACGCAGTATTTT
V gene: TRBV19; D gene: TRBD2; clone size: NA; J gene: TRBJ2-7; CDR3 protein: CASSHASGGFYEQYF; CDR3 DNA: TGTGCCAGTAGCCATGCTAGCGGGGGATTCTACGAGCAGTACTTC
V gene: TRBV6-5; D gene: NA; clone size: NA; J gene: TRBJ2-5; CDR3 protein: CASSTRTHSETQYF; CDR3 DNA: TGTGCCAGCAGTACGCGCACCCACTCGGAGACCCAGTACTTC
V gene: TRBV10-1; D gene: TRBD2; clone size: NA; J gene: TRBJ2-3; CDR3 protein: CASSEFPFSGGSVTQYF; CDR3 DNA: TGCGCCAGCAGTGAGTTCCCTTTTAGCGGGGGTTCAGTTACGCAGTATTTT
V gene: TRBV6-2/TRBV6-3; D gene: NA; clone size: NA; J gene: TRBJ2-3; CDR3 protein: CASSYRADTQYF; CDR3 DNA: TGTGCCAGCAGTTACCGGGCAGATACGCAGTATTTT
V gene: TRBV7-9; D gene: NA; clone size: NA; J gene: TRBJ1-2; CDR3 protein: CASSLARYGYTF; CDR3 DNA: TGTGCCAGCAGCTTAGCCCGCTATGGCTACACCTTC
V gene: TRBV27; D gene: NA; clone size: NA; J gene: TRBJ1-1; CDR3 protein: CASSQQGRTEAFF; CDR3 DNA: TGTGCCAGCAGTCAACAGGGTCGGACTGAAGCTTTCTTT
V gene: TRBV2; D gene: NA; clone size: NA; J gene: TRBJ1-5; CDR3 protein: CASSDRPSGPQHF; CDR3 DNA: TGTGCCAGCAGTGACCGCCCTAGCGGGCCCCAGCATTTT
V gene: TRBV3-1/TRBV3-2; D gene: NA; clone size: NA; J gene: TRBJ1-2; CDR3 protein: CASALASGGNYGYTF; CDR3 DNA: TGTGCCAGCGCCCTGGCAAGTGGCGGTAACTATGGCTACACCTTC
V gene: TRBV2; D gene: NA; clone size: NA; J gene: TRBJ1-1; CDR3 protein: CASSEGYGGRAFF; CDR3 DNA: TGTGCCAGCAGTGAGGGCTACGGAGGTAGGGCTTTCTTT
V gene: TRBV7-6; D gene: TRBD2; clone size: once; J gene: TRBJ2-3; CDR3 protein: CASSPPGSGVSTDTQYF; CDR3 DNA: TGTGCCAGCAGCCCCCCAGGTAGCGGGGTTAGCACAGATACGCAGTATTTT
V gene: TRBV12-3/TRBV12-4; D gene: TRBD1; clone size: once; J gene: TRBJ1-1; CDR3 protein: CASREQGGTEAFF; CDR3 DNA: TGTGCCAGCCGGGAACAGGGGGGCACTGAAGCTTTCTTT
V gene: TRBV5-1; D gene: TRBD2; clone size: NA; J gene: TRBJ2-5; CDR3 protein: CASSLGGLKETQYF; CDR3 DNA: TGCGCCAGCAGCTTGGGGGGACTAAAAGAGACCCAGTACTTC
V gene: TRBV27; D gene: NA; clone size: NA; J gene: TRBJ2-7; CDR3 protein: CASSLGGGLAYEQYF; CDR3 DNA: TGTGCCAGCAGTTTAGGGGGCGGTTTAGCCTACGAGCAGTACTTC
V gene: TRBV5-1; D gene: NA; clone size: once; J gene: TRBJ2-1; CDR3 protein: CASSLSSVDYNEQFF; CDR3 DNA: TGCGCCAGCAGCTTATCTAGCGTTGACTACAATGAGCAGTTCTTC